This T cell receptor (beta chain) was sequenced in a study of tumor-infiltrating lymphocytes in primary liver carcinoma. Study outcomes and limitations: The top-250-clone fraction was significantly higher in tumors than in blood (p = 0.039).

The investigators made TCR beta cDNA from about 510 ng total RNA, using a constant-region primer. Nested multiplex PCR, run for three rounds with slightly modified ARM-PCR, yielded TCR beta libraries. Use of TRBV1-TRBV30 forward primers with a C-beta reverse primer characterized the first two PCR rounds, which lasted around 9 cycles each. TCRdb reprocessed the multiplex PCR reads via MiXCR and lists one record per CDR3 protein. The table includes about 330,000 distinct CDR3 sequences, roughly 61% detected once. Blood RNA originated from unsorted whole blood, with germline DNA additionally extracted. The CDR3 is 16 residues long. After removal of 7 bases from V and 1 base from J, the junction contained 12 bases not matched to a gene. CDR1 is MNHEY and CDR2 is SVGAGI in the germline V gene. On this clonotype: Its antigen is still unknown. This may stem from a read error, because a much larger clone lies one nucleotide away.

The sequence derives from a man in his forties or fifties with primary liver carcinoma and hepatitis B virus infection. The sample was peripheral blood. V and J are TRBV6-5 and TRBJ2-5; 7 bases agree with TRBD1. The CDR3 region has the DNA TGTGCCAGCATTCTGGACAGGTTACGCGCCCAAGAGACCCAGTACTTC. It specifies CASILDRLRAQETQYF.